The 31 T cell receptor beta chains below were found in one sample sequenced in a study of shared clonotypes between healthy human individuals. Some clones are missing from TCRdb's copy, which holds only in-frame ones; the method was immunoSEQ multiplex PCR. There are 2,100,000 or so clones in the sample; 95% occur only once, and roughly 0.13% lies in the top ten. The source material was naive CD4+ T cells sorted from blood. Described subset: CD45RA+ positively selected. Receptors originate from a man aged 18 to 29 in good health.

The genes are TRBV27 and TRBJ1-2; a possible D gene is TRBD1 (6 bases). The germline gives CDR1 MNHEY, CDR2 SMNVEV (reference sequence). The CDR3 sequence is 15 residues long. V was pared by 6 bases and J by 5 bases, with 19 bases between. The CDR3 DNA reads TGTGCCAGCAGCCGCACCGACAGGAATTGGTATGGCTACACCTTC. Protein product: CASSRTDRNWYGYTF.

The DNA of the CDR3 is TGTGCCAGCAAACCCTCCGGGTCCGGATCCTACGAGCAGTACTTC. Its translation: CASKPSGSGSYEQYF. The V call is TRBV2, the J call TRBJ2-7; D ambiguous. The CDR3 is 15 amino acids. V was pared by 7 bases and J by 1 base, with 17 bases between. Per germline, CDR1 SNHLY and CDR2 FYNNEI.

The J gene is TRBJ2-1, the V gene TRBV5-4; TRBD1 aligns across 8 bases. CDR1 is SGHNT, CDR2 YYREEE, per germline (reference sequence). This CDR3 contains 16 residues. Trimming cost V 3 bases and J 8 bases; bases outside gene matches: 13. CDR3 sequence reads: CASSSVGAGGAHEQFF. The CDR3 nucleotides are TGTGCCAGCAGCTCTGTAGGGGCAGGGGGCGCGCATGAGCAGTTCTTC.

The sample holds a few counts of this clone. The rearrangement links TRBV2 to TRBJ1-5; unclear D gene. Germline CDR1 and CDR2: SNHLY and FYNNEI. Trimming left V 3 bases short and J 6 bases short, with 9 bases between. The CDR3 has 13 residues. DNA for the CDR3: TGTGCCAGCAGTGAGGAAGGGCTTCAGCCCCAGCATTTT. It translates to CASSEEGLQPQHF.

This chain connects TRBV5-4 to TRBJ2-5; D perhaps matches TRBD1 (5 bases). The CDR3 runs to 13 residues. V dropped 8 bases and J dropped 0 bases, with 11 bases sitting between them. Germline V gene sequence: CDR1 SGHNT, CDR2 YYREEE (reference sequence). The CDR3 loop reads CASGGANQETQYF. CDR3 coding DNA: TGTGCCAGTGGTGGGGCGAACCAAGAGACCCAGTACTTC.

The CDR3 sequence: CSVVRQGKSGNTIYF. As DNA, the CDR3 is TGCAGCGTTGTTCGGCAGGGAAAATCCGGAAACACCATATATTTT. This sequence joins TRBV29-1 and TRBJ1-3; D is possibly TRBD1 (5 bases). The CDR3 spans 15 residues. The ends were cut back, 4 bases at V and 4 bases at J, with 17 bases in the middle. Germline V lookup: CDR1 SQVTM, CDR2 ANQGSEA. The full variable domain, in which reference TRBV29-1 and TRBJ1-3 provide the parts outside the CDR3, is SAVISQKPSRDICQRGTSLTIQCQVDSQVTMMFWYRQQPGQSLTLIATANQGSEATYESGFVIDKFPISRPNLTFSTLTVSNMSPEDSSIYLCSVVRQGKSGNTIYFGEGSWLTVV.

CDR3 nucleotide sequence: TGTGCCAGCAGCGTCCGGGCCCCCGGGGAGCAGTACTTC. The encoded protein is CASSVRAPGEQYF. This chain links TRBV11-2 with TRBJ2-7; D gene uncertain. Germline assignment: CDR1 SGHAT and CDR2 FQNNGV. V was cut by 5 bases and J by 7 bases, with 15 bases left in between. The CDR3 contains 13 residues.

The chain links TRBV10-3 to TRBJ1-2, with TRBD1 matching 9 bases. This CDR3 comprises 14 residues. After removal of 4 bases from V and 7 bases from J, the junction contained 7 bases not matched to a gene. Per the germline V gene, CDR1 is ENHRY and CDR2 is SYGVKD. The chain's CDR3 is CAISGPGQGFGYTF. The CDR3 DNA reads as TGTGCCATCAGTGGTCCGGGACAGGGTTTTGGCTACACCTTC.

J is TRBJ2-1 and V is TRBV6-6; D might be TRBD2 (6 bases). V lost 10 bases and J 10 bases, leaving 17 bases between the germline ends. Germline V gene sequence: CDR1 MNHNY, CDR2 SVGAGI (reference sequence). This CDR3 region has 12 residues. CDR3 bases: TGTGCCATTCACCAGGCGGGAAGCGAGCAGTTCTTC. Translation gives CAIHQAGSEQFF.

The chain couples TRBV2 to TRBJ2-7; D uncertain. Trimming removed 6 bases at V and 5 bases at J, with 14 bases between. Germline V lookup: CDR1 SNHLY, CDR2 FYNNEI. The CDR3 is made up of 13 amino acids. The CDR3 spells CASRSPPWNEQYF. The CDR3 bases are TGTGCCAGCAGGTCTCCCCCTTGGAACGAGCAGTACTTC.

The count of this clone is one. J is TRBJ2-3 and V is TRBV11-2, with 7 bases fitting TRBD2. This CDR3 is 16 amino acids long. CDR1 is SGHAT and CDR2 is FQNNGV in the germline V gene. With V trimmed by 4 bases and J by 0 bases, 7 bases remained unmatched. CDR3 amino acids: CASSSSGGPSTDTQYF. The CDR3 DNA reads as TGTGCCAGCAGCTCTAGCGGAGGGCCTAGCACAGATACGCAGTATTTT.

This sequence joins TRBV19 and TRBJ2-3, with 13 bases fitting TRBD2. This CDR3 has 18 residues. Germline loops: CDR1 LNHDA, CDR2 SQIVND (reference sequence). Trimming cost V 4 bases and J 0 bases; bases outside gene matches: 7. CDR3 sequence reads: CASSTRLAGGLSTDTQYF. The CDR3 region has the DNA TGTGCCAGTAGTACCCGACTAGCGGGGGGACTTAGCACAGATACGCAGTATTTT.

This rearrangement joins TRBV4-1 to TRBJ1-5, with TRBD1 identical over 10 bases. The CDR3 runs 15 residues. The germline V gene encodes CDR1 MGHRA and CDR2 YSYEKL. V lost 3 bases to trimming and J lost 6 bases; unmatched junction nucleotides: 5. The CDR3 DNA is TGCGCCAGCAGCCACGCGGACAGGGGGGGTCAGCCCCAGCATTTT. Residues: CASSHADRGGQPQHF.

This rearrangement joins TRBV18 to TRBJ2-7; D is ambiguous. Germline V gene sequence: CDR1 KGHSH, CDR2 LQKENI. There are 18 residues in the CDR3. V lost 2 bases, J lost 0 bases, and 20 bases lay in between. In DNA form, the CDR3 reads TGTGCCAGCTCACCAAACTCCCTAGGCAGACCGAGCTCCTACGAGCAGTACTTC. Protein product: CASSPNSLGRPSSYEQYF.

The chain has TRBV6-1 and TRBJ2-5; D unclear. Deletions cut 6 bases from V and 2 bases from J, with 13 bases between. CDR3 size: 14 residues. CDR1 and CDR2 from the germline V gene are MNHNS and SASEGT. In nucleotides, the CDR3 is TGTGCCAGCAGGGCATGGGCAGCTCAAGAGACCCAGTACTTC. Amino acids: CASRAWAAQETQYF.

The chain joins TRBV5-1 to TRBJ2-5; 8 bases are a match to TRBD2. Trimming took 7 bases from V and 3 from J; bases not matched to a gene: 2. The CDR3 sequence is 12 residues long. Germline lookup yields CDR1 SGHRS and CDR2 YFSETQ. The CDR3, as DNA: TGCGCCAGCCCGGGACTAGAAGAGACCCAGTACTTC. It encodes CASPGLEETQYF.

Only one count was recorded for this clone. The V and J genes are TRBV2 and TRBJ1-6; 9 bases agree with TRBD1. The CDR3 is made up of 15 amino acids. The germline V gene has CDR1 SNHLY and CDR2 FYNNEI. Germline trimming cut 6 bases from V and 7 bases from J; bases unmatched to any gene: 7. CDR3 coding DNA: TGTGCCAGCAGGTCCGGGACAGGGTTGAATTCACCCCTCCACTTT. Amino acid sequence: CASRSGTGLNSPLHF.

The chain carries TRBV30 and TRBJ2-7; TRBD2 agrees at 8 bases. The V gene's germline CDR1 is GTSNPN and CDR2 SVGIG (reference sequence). Trimming removed 2 bases from V and 2 bases from J; junction bases left unmatched: 14. This CDR3 spans 17 amino acids. Here the CDR3 reads CAWSLFRTSRSPYEQYF. In DNA, the CDR3 is TGTGCCTGGAGTTTATTCAGGACTAGCCGGAGCCCCTACGAGCAGTACTTC.

This clone was recorded once. Here the CDR3 DNA reads TGTGCCAGCAGTGTTTCAGGGAGGGGCTACACCTTC. Protein product: CASSVSGRGYTF. The V call is TRBV28, the J call TRBJ1-2; D is perhaps TRBD1 (5 bases). This CDR3 is built from 12 residues. V lost 5 bases, J lost 8 bases, and 12 bases lay in between. From germline, CDR1 is MDHEN and CDR2 SYDVKM.

This rearrangement joins TRBV28 to TRBJ1-5, with 12 bases aligning to TRBD1. Germline assignment: CDR1 MDHEN and CDR2 SYDVKM. This CDR3 contains 22 residues. V lost 1 base, J lost 2 bases, and 18 bases stayed unmatched. The CDR3 loop reads CASSLFRGTGGRGPGGNQPQHF. The CDR3 DNA is TGTGCCAGCAGTTTATTTCGCGGGACAGGGGGCAGGGGGCCCGGAGGCAATCAGCCCCAGCATTTT.

The chain carries TRBV5-4 and TRBJ2-5, with D maybe TRBD1 (5 bases). Trimming stripped 5 bases from V and 5 bases from J, with 16 bases between. Germline lookup yields CDR1 SGHNT and CDR2 YYREEE (reference sequence). The CDR3 loop spans 14 amino acids. The CDR3 DNA reads as TGTGCCAGCAGTCCGGACACAAGGCAGGAGACCCAGTACTTC. As protein: CASSPDTRQETQYF.

The CDR3: CASSSGPGPRETQYF. In DNA form, the CDR3 reads TGTGCCAGCAGCTCCGGCCCCGGGCCCCGGGAGACCCAGTACTTC. The chain combines TRBV7-2 with TRBJ2-5; no clear D gene. The CDR3 spans 15 residues. The germline V and J ends were trimmed by 4 bases and 5 bases, with 17 bases remaining between them. Germline CDR1 SGHTA, CDR2 FQGNSA.

The chain uses TRBV7-9 and TRBJ1-2; perhaps TRBD1 as D (5 bases). The V gene's germline CDR1 is SEHNR and CDR2 FQNEAQ (reference sequence). Trimming took off 1 base at V and 6 bases at J, with 15 bases between the two ends. The length of the CDR3 is 15 residues. CDR3 amino acids: CASSLGSTSGDGYTF. The CDR3 nucleotides read TGTGCCAGCAGCTTAGGTTCGACCTCGGGGGATGGCTACACCTTC. Filled out from reference TRBV7-9 and TRBJ1-2, the complete variable domain reads DTGVSQNPRHKITKRGQNVTFRCDPISEHNRLYWYRQTLGQGPEFLTYFQNEAQLEKSRLLSDRFSAERPKGSFSTLEIQRTEQGDSAMYLCASSLGSTSGDGYTFGSGTRLTVV.

This chain connects TRBV6-1 to TRBJ1-2; D gene uncertain. V was trimmed by 2 bases and J by 8 bases, leaving 9 bases between them. Looked up from germline, CDR1 is MNHNS and CDR2 is SASEGT. This CDR3 comprises 12 residues. CDR3 bases: TGTGCCAGCAGTGAATCAGACTGGGGCTACACCTTC. The encoded protein is CASSESDWGYTF.

This chain uses TRBV27 with TRBJ1-2; D unclear. V was clipped by 3 bases and J by 2 bases, with 7 bases between them. The germline CDR1 and CDR2 sequences are MNHEY and SMNVEV (reference sequence). CDR3 length equals 13 residues. The CDR3 DNA reads as TGTGCCAGCAGTTTTAGAGAGAACTATGGCTACACCTTC. It translates to CASSFRENYGYTF.

The chain joins TRBV19 to TRBJ2-1; 9 bases are a match to TRBD2. The CDR3 has 15 residues. Germline V gene lookup returns CDR1 LNHDA and CDR2 SQIVND (reference sequence). V shed 0 bases, J shed 6 bases, and the junction held 3 bases outside the gene matches. CDR3 DNA sequence: TGTGCCAGTAGTATAGAGGCTAGCGGGGTCAATGAGCAGTTCTTC. Its protein product is CASSIEASGVNEQFF.

This sequence joins TRBV4-2 and TRBJ2-7; 8 bases line up with TRBD1. Germline V gene lookup returns CDR1 LGHNA and CDR2 YNFKEQ. V gave up 1 base and J gave up 2 bases; unmatched junction bases: 7. The CDR3 is made up of 16 amino acids. The CDR3, as DNA: TGTGCCAGCAGCCAAGCTGAAGGACAGGGTGCCTACGAGCAGTACTTC. Protein sequence: CASSQAEGQGAYEQYF.

The chain is built from TRBV6-1 and TRBJ1-2; 10 bases fit TRBD1. There are 15 residues in the CDR3. Germline CDR1 is MNHNS and CDR2 is SASEGT. The V and J ends lost 3 bases and 8 bases, in that order; junction bases with no gene match: 9. CDR3 in DNA: TGTGCCAGCAGTGACTTCTCGGGACAGGGGCGCGGCTACACCTTC. Translation: CASSDFSGQGRGYTF.

V usage is TRBV6-1 and J usage is TRBJ2-3, with TRBD2 as a possible D gene (7 bases). Germline V lookup: CDR1 MNHNS, CDR2 SASEGT. The CDR3 is 14 residues long. V was clipped by 4 bases and J by 4 bases, with 12 bases between them. The CDR3, as DNA: TGTGCCAGCAGTGCAGGAGGGGGGGCAGATACGCAGTATTTT. Its translation: CASSAGGGADTQYF.

Points on this clone: The junction and the germline gene differ at one end; a read error may be behind it. The chain joins TRBV9 to TRBJ2-3, with a tentative D call TRBD2 (6 bases). Germline CDR1 SGDLS, CDR2 YYNGEE. The CDR3 spans 15 residues. The CDR3 DNA is TGTGCCAGCAGTGTAGGAGGGAGAGGGGTAGATACGCAGTATTTT. This gives the protein CASSVGGRGVDTQYF.

The chain has TRBV2 and TRBJ2-2, with D possibly being TRBD1 (5 bases). There are 13 residues in the CDR3. Trimming shortened V by 6 bases and J by 6 bases, and 11 bases separated the two germline ends. Per germline, CDR1 SNHLY and CDR2 FYNNEI. CDR3 region: CASSEIGAGELFF. The CDR3 coding sequence is TGTGCCAGCAGCGAAATAGGGGCCGGGGAGCTGTTTTTT.